The table lists the clone carrying this T cell receptor beta chain with a few counts. Antigen specificity is unknown. Certain patients, namely those with other autoimmune diseases, uncontrolled infections, pregnancy or lactation, were excluded. Clinical symptoms, serum thyroxine, TRAb, thyroid ultrasound and orbital computed tomography formed the basis of diagnosis. This sample stems from a study of Graves' ophthalmopathy and Graves' hyperthyroidism. Study overall: Peripheral blood collection took place at initial diagnosis, before any treatment. Findings and limits, study-wide: Most thyroid clonotypes expanded beyond 0.001 frequency were also found in blood.

V was trimmed by 1 base and J by 4 bases, leaving 7 bases between them. Germline V gene sequence: CDR1 SGHVS, CDR2 FNYEAQ. The CDR3 loop spans 13 amino acids. As the template, RNA transcripts were used to amplify TCR beta CDR3 regions. First-round RT-PCR employed HTBI primers, with a second-round multiplex PCR after it. TCRdb independently ran MiXCR on the multiplex PCR reads; one entry per CDR3 protein. The sample records some 380,000 distinct CDR3 sequences, just over 15% being singletons. V is TRBV7-6 and J is TRBJ2-5; D is ambiguous. Sequenced input: peripheral blood. The sequence came from a woman aged 18-29 years with stable Graves' hyperthyroidism. The CDR3, as DNA: TGTGCCAGCAGCTTAGAGTTTCGAGAGACCCAGTACTTC. It codes for CASSLEFRETQYF. Full variable domain (missing parts from reference TRBV7-6 and TRBJ2-5): GAGVSQSPRYKVTKRGQDVALRCDPISGHVSLYWYRQALGQGPEFLTYFNYEAQQDKSGLPNDRFSAERPEGSISTLTIQRTEQRDSAMYRCASSLEFRETQYFGPGTRLLVL.